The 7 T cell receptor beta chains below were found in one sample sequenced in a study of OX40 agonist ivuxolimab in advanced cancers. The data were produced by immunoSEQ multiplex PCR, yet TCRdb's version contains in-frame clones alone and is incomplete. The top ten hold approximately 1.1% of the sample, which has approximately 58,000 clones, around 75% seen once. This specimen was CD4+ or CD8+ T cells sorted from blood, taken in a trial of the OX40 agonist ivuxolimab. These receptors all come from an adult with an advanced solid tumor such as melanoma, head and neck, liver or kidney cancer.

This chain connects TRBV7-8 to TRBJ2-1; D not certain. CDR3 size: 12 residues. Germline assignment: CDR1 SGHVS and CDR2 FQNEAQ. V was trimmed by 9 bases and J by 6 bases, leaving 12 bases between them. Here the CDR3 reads CARTDTTNEQFF. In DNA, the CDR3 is TGTGCCAGGACCGATACCACCAATGAGCAGTTCTTC.

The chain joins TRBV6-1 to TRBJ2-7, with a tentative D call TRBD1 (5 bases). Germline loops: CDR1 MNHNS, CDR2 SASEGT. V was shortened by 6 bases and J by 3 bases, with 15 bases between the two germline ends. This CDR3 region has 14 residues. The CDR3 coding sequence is TGTGCCAGCAGGAGCAGGGAAATGGACTACGAGCAGTACTTC. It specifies CASRSREMDYEQYF.

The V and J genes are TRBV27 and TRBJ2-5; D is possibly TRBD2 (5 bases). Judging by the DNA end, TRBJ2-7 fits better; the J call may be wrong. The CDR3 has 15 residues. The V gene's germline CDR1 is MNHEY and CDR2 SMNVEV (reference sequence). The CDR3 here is CASSLQEPGTYEQYF. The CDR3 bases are TGTGCCAGCAGTTTACAGGAGCCGGGAACCTACGAGCAGTACTTC.

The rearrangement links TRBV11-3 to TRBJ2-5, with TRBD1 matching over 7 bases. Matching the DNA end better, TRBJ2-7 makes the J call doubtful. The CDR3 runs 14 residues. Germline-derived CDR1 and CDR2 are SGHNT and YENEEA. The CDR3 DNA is TGTGCCAGCAGCGTGGGACAGAGAACCTCCGAGCAGTACTTC. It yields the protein CASSVGQRTSEQYF.

The CDR3 here is CAWSFSGRNQPQHF. The CDR3 DNA is TGTGCCTGGAGTTTCTCAGGGCGGAATCAGCCCCAGCATTTT. The chain is built from TRBV30 and TRBJ1-5; D possibly corresponds to TRBD1 (5 bases). The V gene's germline CDR1 is GTSNPN and CDR2 SVGIG (reference sequence). The CDR3 runs 14 residues. V was trimmed by 2 bases and J by 4 bases, leaving 12 bases between them. The full variable domain, with the rest looked up from reference TRBV30 and TRBJ1-5, is SQTIHQWPATLVQPVGSPLSLECTVEGTSNPNLYWYRQAAGRGLQLLFYSVGIGQISSEVPQNLSASRPQDRQFILSSKKLLLSDSGFYLCAWSFSGRNQPQHFGDGTRLSIL.

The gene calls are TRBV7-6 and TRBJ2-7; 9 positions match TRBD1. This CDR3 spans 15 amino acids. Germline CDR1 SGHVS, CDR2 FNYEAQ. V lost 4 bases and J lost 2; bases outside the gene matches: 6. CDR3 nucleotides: TGTGCCAGCAGCTCCCAGGGACAGGGAGCCTACGAGCAGTACTTC. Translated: CASSSQGQGAYEQYF.

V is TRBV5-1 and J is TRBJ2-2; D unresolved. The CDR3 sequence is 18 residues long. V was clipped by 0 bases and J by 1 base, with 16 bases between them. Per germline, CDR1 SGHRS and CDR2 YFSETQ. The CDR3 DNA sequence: TGCGCCAGCAGCTTGGTGGGATCATACCGAGTGAACACCGGGGAGCTGTTTTTT. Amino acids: CASSLVGSYRVNTGELFF.